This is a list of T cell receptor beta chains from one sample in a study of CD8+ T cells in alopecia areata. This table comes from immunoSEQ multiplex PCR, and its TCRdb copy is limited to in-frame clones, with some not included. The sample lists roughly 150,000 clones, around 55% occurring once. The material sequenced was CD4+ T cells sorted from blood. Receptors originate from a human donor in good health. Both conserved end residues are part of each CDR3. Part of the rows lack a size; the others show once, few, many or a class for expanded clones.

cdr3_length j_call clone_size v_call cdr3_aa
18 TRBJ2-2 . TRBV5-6 CASSFTGLAGGITGELFF
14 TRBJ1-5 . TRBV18 CASSRDRGNQPQHF
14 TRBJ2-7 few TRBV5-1 CASRESGSMNEQYF
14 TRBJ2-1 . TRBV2 CASRKGQGVDEQFF
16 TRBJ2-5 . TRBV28 CASIPRGPAKQETQYF
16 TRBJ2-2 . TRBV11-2 CASSFLGTTNTGELFF
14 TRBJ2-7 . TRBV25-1 CASVSGTSRYEQYF
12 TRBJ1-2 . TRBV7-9 CASSLGLGGYTF
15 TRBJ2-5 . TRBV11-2 CASSDQGGARETQYF
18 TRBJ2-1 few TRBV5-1 CASSLAAPGAGSSNEQFF